This T cell receptor (beta chain) was sequenced for a study of shared clonotypes between healthy human individuals. Study-wide findings and caveats: Measured sharing among donors was expected to vary with sequencing depth.

Loaded into unsorted PBMC replicate PCRs was about 300 ng DNA, roughly 31,000 T cell genomes. Clones were sequenced by immunoSEQ multiplex PCR, and TCRdb holds only the in-frame ones, with some missing. The table lists 450,000 to 500,000 clones, around three quarters of them singletons, with approximately 12% in the top ten. As for this clone: Its antigen remains unidentified. A read error may explain this, as a much larger clone is one base away.

Source material: PBMCs. The TCR originated in a woman between 35 and 50 years old in good health. Some clones in this sample may be carry-over from other donors' samples.

In DNA form, the CDR3 reads TGTGCCAGCAGCTTGGGTTTCTCTGGGGCCAACGTCCTGACTTTC. This gives the protein CASSLGFSGANVLTF. The rearrangement joins TRBV5-8 to TRBJ2-6; no clear D gene. Germline CDR1 reads SGHTS; CDR2 reads YDEGEE. Trimming stripped 0 bases from V and 0 bases from J, with 4 bases between. This CDR3 is 15 amino acids long.